This T cell receptor (beta chain) was captured by sequencing in a study of blood T cells in healthy people across ages. Trimming pared 3 bases from V and 2 bases from J, leaving 12 bases between. Germline V lookup: CDR1 SGHRS, CDR2 YFSETQ. This CDR3 has 14 residues. On this clonotype itself: Its antigen is not known.

A second PCR of about 6 to 11 cycles used a sample-barcoded 5' primer and a J-beta primer mix. TCRdb reprocessed the 5' RACE reads via MiXCR and lists one record per CDR3 protein. Of about 1.1 million distinct CDR3 sequences in the sample, more than 30% were seen once. The study's findings and limits: The long-lived group displayed more naive CD4+ cells, plus higher diversity, than the aged donors did.

Every sample gave at least 6 micrograms of total RNA when it was extracted. The sample consisted of blood. This sequence was found in a man between 18 and 29 years old in good health. The V call is TRBV5-1, the J call TRBJ2-7, with D possibly TRBD1 on 6 matching bases. This CDR3 reads CASSWSGQTYEQYF. In DNA, the CDR3 is TGCGCCAGCAGCTGGTCCGGACAGACCTACGAGCAGTACTTC.